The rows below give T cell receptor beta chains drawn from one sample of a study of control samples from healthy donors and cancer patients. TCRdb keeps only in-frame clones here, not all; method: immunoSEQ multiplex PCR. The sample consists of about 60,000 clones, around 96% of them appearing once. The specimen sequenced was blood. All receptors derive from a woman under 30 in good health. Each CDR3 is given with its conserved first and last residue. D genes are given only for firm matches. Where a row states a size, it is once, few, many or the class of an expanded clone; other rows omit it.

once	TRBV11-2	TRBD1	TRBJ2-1	TGTGCCAGCAGCTTAGAATGGGGACAGGACAATGAGCAGTTCTTC	CASSLEWGQDNEQFF
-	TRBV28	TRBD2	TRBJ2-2	TGTGCCACCGCGGGGGCGAACACCGGGGAGCTGTTTTTT	CATAGANTGELFF
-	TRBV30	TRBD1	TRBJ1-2	TGTGCCTGGAGTCCTCGACAGGGGCCTTTATATGGCTACACCTTC	CAWSPRQGPLYGYTF
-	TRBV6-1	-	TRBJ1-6	TGTGCCAGCAGTGATGCGGCAGGGAGGTCCTATAATTCACCCCTCCACTTT	CASSDAAGRSYNSPLHF
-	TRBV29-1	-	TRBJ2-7	TGCAGCGTCGAAAAGTCTGACTACGAGCAGTACTTC	CSVEKSDYEQYF
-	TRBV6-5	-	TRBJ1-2	TGTGCCAGCAGTTACCCAGACACCCTAGGCTATGGCTACACCTTC	CASSYPDTLGYGYTF
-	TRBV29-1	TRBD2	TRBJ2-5	TGCAGAGCGGGGGACGTGGGAGAGACCCAGTACTTC	CRAGDVGETQYF
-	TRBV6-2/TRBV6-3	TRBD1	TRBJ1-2	TGTGCCAGCAGTGGGGGACAGGGGAACTATGGCTACACCTTC	CASSGGQGNYGYTF
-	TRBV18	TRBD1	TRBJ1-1	TGTGCCAGCTCACCACCTAGGGGGCTGGGCACTGAAGCTTTCTTT	CASSPPRGLGTEAFF
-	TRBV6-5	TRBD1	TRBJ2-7	TGTGCCAGCAGTTATCCCGGGACAGGTCGTTGGGAGCAGTACTTC	CASSYPGTGRWEQYF